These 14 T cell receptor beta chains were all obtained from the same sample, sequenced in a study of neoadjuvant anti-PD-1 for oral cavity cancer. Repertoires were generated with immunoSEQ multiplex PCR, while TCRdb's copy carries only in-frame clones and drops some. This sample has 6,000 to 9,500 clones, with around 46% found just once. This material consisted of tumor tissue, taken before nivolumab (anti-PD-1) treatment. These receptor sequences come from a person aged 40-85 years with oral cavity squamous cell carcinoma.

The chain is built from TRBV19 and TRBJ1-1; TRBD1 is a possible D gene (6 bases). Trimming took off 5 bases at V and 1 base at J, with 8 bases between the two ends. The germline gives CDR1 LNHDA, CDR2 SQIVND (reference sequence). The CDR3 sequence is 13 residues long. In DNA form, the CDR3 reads TGTGCCAGTAGTCAGACAGGGAACACTGAAGCTTTCTTT. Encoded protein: CASSQTGNTEAFF.

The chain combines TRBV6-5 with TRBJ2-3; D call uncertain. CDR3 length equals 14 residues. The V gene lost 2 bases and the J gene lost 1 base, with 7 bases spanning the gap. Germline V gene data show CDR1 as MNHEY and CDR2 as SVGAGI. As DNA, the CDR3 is TGTGCCAGCAGTTACCGTGCCGGCACAGATACGCAGTATTTT. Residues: CASSYRAGTDTQYF.

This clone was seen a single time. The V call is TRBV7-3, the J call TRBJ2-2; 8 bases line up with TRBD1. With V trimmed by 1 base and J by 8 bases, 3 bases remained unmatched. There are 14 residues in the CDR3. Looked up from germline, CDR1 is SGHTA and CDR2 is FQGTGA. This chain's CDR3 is CASSLSQGAGELFF. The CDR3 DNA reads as TGTGCCAGCAGCTTAAGTCAGGGGGCAGGGGAGCTGTTTTTT.

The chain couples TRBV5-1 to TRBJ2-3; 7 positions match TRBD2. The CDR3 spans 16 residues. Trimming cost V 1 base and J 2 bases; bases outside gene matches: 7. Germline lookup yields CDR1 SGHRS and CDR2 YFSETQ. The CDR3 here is CASSLSGGSPTDTQYF. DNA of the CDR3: TGCGCCAGCAGCTTGAGTGGCGGGAGCCCCACAGATACGCAGTATTTT.

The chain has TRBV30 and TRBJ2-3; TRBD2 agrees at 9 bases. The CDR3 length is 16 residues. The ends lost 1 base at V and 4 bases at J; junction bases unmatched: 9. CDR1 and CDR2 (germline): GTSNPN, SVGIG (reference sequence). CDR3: CAWSARGSGRPDTQYF. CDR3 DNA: TGTGCCTGGAGTGCCAGGGGTAGCGGGAGACCAGATACGCAGTATTTT.

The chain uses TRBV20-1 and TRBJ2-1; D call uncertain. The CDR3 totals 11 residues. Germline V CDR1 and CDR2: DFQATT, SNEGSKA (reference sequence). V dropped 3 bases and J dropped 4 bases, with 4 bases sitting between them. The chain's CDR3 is CSASSYNEQFF. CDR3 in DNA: TGCAGTGCTAGTTCTTACAATGAGCAGTTCTTC.

CDR3 DNA sequence: TGCGCCAGCAGCCGGGGCTCGGCCTACAATGAGCAGTTCTTC. Its protein is CASSRGSAYNEQFF. The chain has TRBV5-1 and TRBJ2-1; D may be TRBD1 or TRBD2 (5 bases each). The CDR3 sequence is 14 residues long. V lost 4 bases and J lost 2, with 10 bases in between. CDR1 and CDR2 (germline): SGHRS, YFSETQ.

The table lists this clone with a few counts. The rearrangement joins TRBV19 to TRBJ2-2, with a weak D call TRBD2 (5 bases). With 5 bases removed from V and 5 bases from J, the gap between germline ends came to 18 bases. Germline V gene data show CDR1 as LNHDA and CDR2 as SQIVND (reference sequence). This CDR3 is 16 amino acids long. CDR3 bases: TGTGCCAGTAGTCGGGCGGAGGTAGCGATTACCGGGGAGCTGTTTTTT. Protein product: CASSRAEVAITGELFF.

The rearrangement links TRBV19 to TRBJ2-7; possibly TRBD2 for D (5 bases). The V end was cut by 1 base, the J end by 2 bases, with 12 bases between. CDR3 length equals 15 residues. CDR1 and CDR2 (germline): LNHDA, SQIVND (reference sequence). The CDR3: CASSIATTSTYEQYF. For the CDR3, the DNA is TGTGCCAGTAGTATAGCGACTACGTCTACCTACGAGCAGTACTTC.

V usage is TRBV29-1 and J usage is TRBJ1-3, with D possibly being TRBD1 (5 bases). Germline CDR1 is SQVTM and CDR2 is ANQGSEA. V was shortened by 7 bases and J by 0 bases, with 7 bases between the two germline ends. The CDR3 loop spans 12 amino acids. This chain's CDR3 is CSATVSGNTIYF. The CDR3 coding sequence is TGCAGCGCGACAGTCTCTGGAAACACCATATATTTT. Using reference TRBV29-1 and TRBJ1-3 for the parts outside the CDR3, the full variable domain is SAVISQKPSRDICQRGTSLTIQCQVDSQVTMMFWYRQQPGQSLTLIATANQGSEATYESGFVIDKFPISRPNLTFSTLTVSNMSPEDSSIYLCSATVSGNTIYFGEGSWLTVV.

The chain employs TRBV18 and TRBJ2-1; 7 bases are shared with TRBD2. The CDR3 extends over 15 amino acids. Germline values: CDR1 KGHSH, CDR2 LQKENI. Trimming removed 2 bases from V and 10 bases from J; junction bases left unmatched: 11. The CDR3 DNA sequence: TGTGCCAGCTCACCAGGGGCTAGCGGCTTGGACGAGCAGTTCTTC. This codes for CASSPGASGLDEQFF.

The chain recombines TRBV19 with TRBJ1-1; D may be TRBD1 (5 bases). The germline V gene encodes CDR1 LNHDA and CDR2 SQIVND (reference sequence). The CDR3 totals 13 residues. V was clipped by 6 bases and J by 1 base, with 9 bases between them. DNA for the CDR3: TGTGCCAGTAGCCAGACAGAGAACACTGAAGCTTTCTTT. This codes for CASSQTENTEAFF.

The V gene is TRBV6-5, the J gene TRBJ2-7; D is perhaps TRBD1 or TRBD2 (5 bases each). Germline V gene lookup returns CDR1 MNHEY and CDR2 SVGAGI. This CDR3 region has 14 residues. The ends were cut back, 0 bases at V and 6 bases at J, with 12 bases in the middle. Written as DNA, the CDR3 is TGTGCCAGCAGTTACTCAGGGGAGAGGGGCGAGCAGTACTTC. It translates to CASSYSGERGEQYF.

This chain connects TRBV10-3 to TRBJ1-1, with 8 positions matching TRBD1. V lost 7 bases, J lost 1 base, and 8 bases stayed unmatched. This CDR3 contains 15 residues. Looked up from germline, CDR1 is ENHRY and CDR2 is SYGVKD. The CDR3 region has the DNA TGTGCCATCACTCCCGACAGGGGCCAGAACACTGAAGCTTTCTTT. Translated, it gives CAITPDRGQNTEAFF.